This T cell receptor (beta chain) is drawn from a study of T-cell memory formation after mild COVID-19. The germline V gene encodes CDR1 SGHRS and CDR2 YFSETQ. V lost 6 bases and J lost 1; bases outside the gene matches: 6. This CDR3 comprises 15 residues. Study-wide findings and caveats: Contracting CD8+ clones were enriched in EMRA, CD4+ mainly in CM and EM. Several responding clones turned up in pre-infection memory, indicating that cross-reactive memory may have taken part. The study found balanced CD4/CD8 in clones contracting day 15 to 85 and a CD4+ lean in later expanders.

This clonotype was picked up a small number of times. The antigen remains undetermined. TCRdb independently ran MiXCR on the 5' RACE reads; one entry per CDR3 protein. The data contain about 190,000 distinct CDR3 sequences, 15% to 20% of them seen just once; the ten biggest clones take up roughly 2.4%. The origin of this receptor is an adult woman who had mild COVID-19 (a few samples of this study predate the infection). Cell type and time point are not known. Input material: PBMCs or a T cell subset sorted from them (not recorded which). V usage is TRBV5-1 and J usage is TRBJ2-3; the match to TRBD2 covers 9 bases. CDR3 nucleotide sequence: TGCGCCAGCAATAGCGGGAGAGGGGGCACAGATACGCAGTATTTT. Its translation is CASNSGRGGTDTQYF.